This T cell receptor beta chain was recorded in a study of T-cell reconstitution after alpha-beta-depleted transplantation in children. Study observations and caveats: Expanded clones from the graft, numbering several hundred, reportedly supplied alpha-beta T cells about two months after transplant. A year post-transplant, T-cell counts and diversity derived mostly from newly produced T cells. Diversity of TCRbeta at day 60 was high in some patients, arising from surviving recipient T cells and thymic progenitors.

Germline-derived CDR1 and CDR2 are LGHNA and YSLEER. This CDR3 comprises 15 residues. Trimming took 1 base from V and 3 from J, leaving 13 bases between them. This sample's TCRbeta library carried unique molecular identifier barcodes. TCRdb reprocessed the PCR reads with MiXCR, giving one entry per CDR3 protein. Of about 350,000 distinct CDR3 sequences listed, around 15% are singletons. The table lists this clonotype with many counts. What it binds is unknown. The chain employs TRBV4-3 and TRBJ2-7; tentative D call: TRBD1 (6 bases). Sequences were derived from PBMCs, mostly from graft donor cells, sampled 360 days after TCRalphabeta/CD19-depleted stem cell transplant. The TCR was taken from a male patient aged 2 to 10 who had a stem cell transplant for acute lymphoblastic leukemia, so the T cells may come from the graft donor. Written as DNA, the CDR3 is TGCGCCAGCAGCCAAGTCTGGGACACCCACTACGAGCAGTACTTC. Protein product: CASSQVWDTHYEQYF.